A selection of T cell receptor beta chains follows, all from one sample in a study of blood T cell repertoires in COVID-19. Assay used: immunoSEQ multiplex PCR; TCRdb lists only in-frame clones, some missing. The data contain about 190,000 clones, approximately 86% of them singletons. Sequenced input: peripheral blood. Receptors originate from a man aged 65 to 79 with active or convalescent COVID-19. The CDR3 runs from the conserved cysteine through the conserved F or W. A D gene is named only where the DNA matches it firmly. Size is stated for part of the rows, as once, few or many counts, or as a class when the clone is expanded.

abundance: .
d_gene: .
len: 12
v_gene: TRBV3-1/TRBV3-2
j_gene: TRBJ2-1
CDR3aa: CASSPPGNEQFF
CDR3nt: TGTGCCAGCAGCCCCCCGGGCAATGAGCAGTTCTTC

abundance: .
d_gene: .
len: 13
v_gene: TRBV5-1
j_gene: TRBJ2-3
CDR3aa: CASSLERLGTQYF
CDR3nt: TGCGCCAGCAGCTTGGAACGACTAGGTACGCAGTATTTT

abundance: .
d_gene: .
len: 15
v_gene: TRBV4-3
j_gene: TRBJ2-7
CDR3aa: CASSQGRGQPYEQYF
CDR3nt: TGCGCCAGCAGCCAAGGTCGGGGTCAGCCCTACGAGCAGTACTTC

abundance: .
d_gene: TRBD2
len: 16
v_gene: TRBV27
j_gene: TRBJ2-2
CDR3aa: CASSLGGEGNTGELFF
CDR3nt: TGTGCCAGCAGTTTAGGAGGGGAGGGAAACACCGGGGAGCTGTTTTTT

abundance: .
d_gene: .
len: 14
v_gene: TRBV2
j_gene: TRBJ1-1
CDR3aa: CASSDSHNRPGAFF
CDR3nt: TGTGCCAGCAGTGATTCTCATAACCGCCCGGGGGCTTTCTTT

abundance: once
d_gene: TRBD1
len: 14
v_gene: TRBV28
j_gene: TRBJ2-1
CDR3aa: CASNYRDRYNEQFF
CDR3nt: TGTGCCAGCAACTACCGGGACAGATACAATGAGCAGTTCTTC

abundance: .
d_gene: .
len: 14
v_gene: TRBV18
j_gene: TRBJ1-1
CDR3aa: CASSPPPGRTEAFF
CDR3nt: TGTGCCAGCTCACCACCGCCAGGGAGGACTGAAGCTTTCTTT

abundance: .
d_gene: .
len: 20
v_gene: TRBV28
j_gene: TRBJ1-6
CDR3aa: CASSLWPPRDGSSYNSPLHF
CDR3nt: TGTGCCAGCAGTTTATGGCCCCCCCGGGACGGGAGCTCCTATAATTCACCCCTCCACTTT

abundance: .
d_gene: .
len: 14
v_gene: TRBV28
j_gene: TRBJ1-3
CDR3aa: CASSLSGSGNTIYF
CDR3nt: TGTGCCAGCAGTTTATCAGGCTCTGGAAACACCATATATTTT

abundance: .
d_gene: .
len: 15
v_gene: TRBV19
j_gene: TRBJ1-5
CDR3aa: CASRREQASNQPQHF
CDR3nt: TGTGCCAGTAGACGCGAACAGGCCAGCAATCAGCCCCAGCATTTT

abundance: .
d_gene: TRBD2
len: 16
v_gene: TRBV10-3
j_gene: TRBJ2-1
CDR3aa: CATGTSGARWNNEQFF
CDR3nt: TGTGCCACCGGGACTAGCGGGGCGCGGTGGAACAATGAGCAGTTCTTC

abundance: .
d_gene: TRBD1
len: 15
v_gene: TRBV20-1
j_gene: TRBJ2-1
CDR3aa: CSASLGQGIYNEQFF
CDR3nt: TGCAGTGCTAGTTTGGGACAGGGGATATACAATGAGCAGTTCTTC

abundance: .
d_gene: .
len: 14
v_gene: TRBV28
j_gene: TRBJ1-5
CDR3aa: CASRLGGQGQPQHF
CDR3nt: TGTGCCAGCAGACTGGGAGGGCAGGGGCAGCCCCAGCATTTT

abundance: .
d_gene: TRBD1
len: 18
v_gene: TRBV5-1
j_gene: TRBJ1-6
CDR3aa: CASSSSWTGGSYNSPLHF
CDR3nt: TGCGCCAGCAGCTCATCCTGGACAGGGGGATCCTATAATTCACCCCTCCACTTT

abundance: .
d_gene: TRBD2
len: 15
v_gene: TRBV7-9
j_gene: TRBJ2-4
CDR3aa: CASSNSGGTQNIQYF
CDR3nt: TGTGCCAGCAGCAATAGCGGGGGGACTCAAAACATTCAGTACTTC

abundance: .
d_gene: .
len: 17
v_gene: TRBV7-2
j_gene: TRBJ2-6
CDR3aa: CASSKLQGFSGANVLTF
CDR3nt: TGTGCCAGCAGCAAACTTCAGGGTTTCTCTGGGGCCAACGTCCTGACTTTC

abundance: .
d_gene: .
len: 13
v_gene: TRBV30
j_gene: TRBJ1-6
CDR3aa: CAWKEEYNSPLHF
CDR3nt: TGTGCCTGGAAAGAGGAGTATAATTCACCCCTCCACTTT

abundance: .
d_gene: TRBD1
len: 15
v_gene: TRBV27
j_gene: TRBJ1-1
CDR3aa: CASSRATGGYTEAFF
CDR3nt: TGTGCCAGCAGCCGCGCGACAGGGGGGTACACTGAAGCTTTCTTT

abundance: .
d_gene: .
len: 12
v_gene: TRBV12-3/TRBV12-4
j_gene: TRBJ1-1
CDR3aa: CASSLLGREAFF
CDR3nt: TGTGCCAGCAGCCTATTGGGGCGGGAAGCTTTCTTT

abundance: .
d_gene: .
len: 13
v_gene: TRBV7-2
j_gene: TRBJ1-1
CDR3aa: CASSSFQYTEAFF
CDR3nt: TGTGCCAGCAGCTCTTTTCAGTACACTGAAGCTTTCTTT